The text below deals with one T cell receptor (beta chain). This sample stems from a study of T-cell memory formation after mild COVID-19. TCRdb re-derived calls from the 5' RACE reads in MiXCR, one entry per CDR3 protein. The table records under 650,000 distinct CDR3 sequences, more than 15% of them present only once. CDR1 and CDR2 from the germline V gene are SQVTM and ANQGSEA. V gave up 1 base and J gave up 9 bases; unmatched junction bases: 4. The CDR3 totals 12 residues. Sequencing used PBMCs or a T cell subset sorted from them (not recorded which). The sequence came from an adult woman who had mild COVID-19 (a few samples of this study predate the infection). Cell type and time point are not known. The V and J genes are TRBV29-1 and TRBJ2-3, with 7 bases that match TRBD2. CDR3 bases: TGCAGCGTTGAAGTGGCAGCGGGGACGCAGTATTTT. Protein product: CSVEVAAGTQYF.